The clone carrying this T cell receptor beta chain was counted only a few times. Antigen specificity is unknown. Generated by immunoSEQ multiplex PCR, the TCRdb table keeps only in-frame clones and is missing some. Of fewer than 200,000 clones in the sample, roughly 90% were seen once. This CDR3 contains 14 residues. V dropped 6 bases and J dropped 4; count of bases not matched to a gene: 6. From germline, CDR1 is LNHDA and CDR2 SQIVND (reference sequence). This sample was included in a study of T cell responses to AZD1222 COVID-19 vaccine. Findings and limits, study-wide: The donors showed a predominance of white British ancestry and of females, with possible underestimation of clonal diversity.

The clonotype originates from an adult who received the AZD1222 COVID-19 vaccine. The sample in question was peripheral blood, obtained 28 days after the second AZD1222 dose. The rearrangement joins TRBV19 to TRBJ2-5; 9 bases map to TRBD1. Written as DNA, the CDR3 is TGTGCCAGTAGGGGGGGGACAGGGCGAGAGACCCAGTACTTC. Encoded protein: CASRGGTGRETQYF.